This TCR beta chain was profiled in a study of blood T cell repertoires in COVID-19. The wider study: The United States, Italy and Spain provided the acute and convalescent COVID-19 samples.

This clone was detected a few times. Study processing details: Amplified reference gene primers provided the basis for estimating nucleated cell counts. The method was immunoSEQ multiplex PCR; TCRdb's version includes in-frame clones alone and lacks a portion of them. The V and J calls and clone size come from that table; D and trimming were worked out from the DNA. Counted here are 130,000 to 150,000 clones, around 77% occurring once; the ten biggest clones make up roughly 8.6%. V lost 2 bases and J 7 bases, leaving 11 bases between the germline ends. Per the germline V gene, CDR1 is SNHLY and CDR2 is FYNNEI. The CDR3 totals 13 residues.

Sequencing input: peripheral blood. This TCR was sampled from a middle-aged man with active or convalescent COVID-19. V usage is TRBV2 and J usage is TRBJ1-2; D remains unclear. The CDR3 sequence: CASSESPEAGYTF. The CDR3 DNA reads TGTGCCAGCAGTGAAAGCCCAGAGGCTGGCTACACCTTC.